This record looks at one T cell receptor beta chain sequence and its context. Its antigen is undetermined. Sequence at one end of the junction differs from germline and may be a read error. Produced via immunoSEQ multiplex PCR; TCRdb's table is partial and in-frame only. The table records approximately 120,000 clones, around four fifths of them present only once. The data are from a study of cytotoxic CD8 clonotypes in ibrutinib-treated CLL. Study-wide points: Sustained-remission patients were sampled at different times than progressing patients were.

The CDR3 length is 13 residues. Germline V gene sequence: CDR1 SGHNT, CDR2 YYREEE (reference sequence). V gene TRBV5-4 combines with J gene TRBJ2-5; no firm D call. The source was PBMCs, collected after 24 months of ibrutinib treatment. The TCR comes from a human donor with chronic lymphocytic leukemia. The CDR3, as DNA: TGCGCCAGCAGCCATACCGACGAAGAGACCCAGTACTTC. Protein product: CASSHTDEETQYF.